This T cell receptor beta chain was obtained from a study of T-cell memory formation after mild COVID-19. Germline V gives CDR1 SQVTM, CDR2 ANQGSEA. The CDR3 extends over 15 amino acids. Trimming shortened V by 1 base and J by 0 bases, and 13 bases separated the two germline ends. MiXCR, run by TCRdb on the 5' RACE reads, gives a single entry per CDR3 protein. This table has 110,000 or so distinct CDR3 sequences, 20% to 25% appearing once. The chain has TRBV29-1 and TRBJ2-7, with a tentative D call TRBD2 (5 bases). The source is a man between 18 and 29 years old who had mild COVID-19 (a few samples of this study predate the infection). Cell type and time point are not known. What was sequenced was PBMCs or a T cell subset sorted from them (not recorded which). CDR3 region: CSVEALTGSSYEQYF. The CDR3 DNA sequence: TGCAGCGTTGAAGCCTTGACGGGAAGCTCCTACGAGCAGTACTTC.